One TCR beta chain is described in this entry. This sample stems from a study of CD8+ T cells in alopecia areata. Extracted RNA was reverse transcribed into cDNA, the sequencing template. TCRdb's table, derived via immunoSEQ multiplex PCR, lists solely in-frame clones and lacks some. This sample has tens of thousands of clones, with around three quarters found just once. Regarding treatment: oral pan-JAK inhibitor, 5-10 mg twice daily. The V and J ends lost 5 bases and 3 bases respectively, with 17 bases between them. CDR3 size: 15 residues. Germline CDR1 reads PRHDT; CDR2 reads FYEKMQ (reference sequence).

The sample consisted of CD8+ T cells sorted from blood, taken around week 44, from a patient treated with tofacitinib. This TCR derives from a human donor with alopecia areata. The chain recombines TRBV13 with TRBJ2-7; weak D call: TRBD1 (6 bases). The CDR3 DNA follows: TGTGCCAGCAGCCAGAGGACAGAACTCGACTACGAGCAGTACTTC. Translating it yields CASSQRTELDYEQYF.